Listed here is a single T cell receptor beta chain. Germline V gives CDR1 SGHNT, CDR2 YYREEE (reference sequence). There are 13 residues in the CDR3. The V end lost 4 bases, the J end lost 0 bases, and 5 bases lay between the germline ends. The data are from a study of T cell changes during pregnancy in multiple sclerosis. Generated by immunoSEQ multiplex PCR, the TCRdb table keeps only in-frame clones and is missing some. There are some 110,000 clones in the sample; around nine tenths occur only once, and 1.5% lies in the top ten. Here the sequenced sample was peripheral blood, taken in the third trimester of pregnancy. This rearrangement joins TRBV5-4 to TRBJ2-1; D remains ambiguous. This sequence originates from a female donor with multiple sclerosis, enrolled in a pregnancy study. The CDR3 is CASSPRSYNEQFF. CDR3 DNA sequence: TGTGCCAGCAGCCCCCGCTCCTACAATGAGCAGTTCTTC.